The entry below describes one T cell receptor beta chain. What it binds is not known. Amplified TCR beta CDR3 regions derived from RNA transcripts. Using the HTBI primer set, a first-round RT-PCR was run on the TCR CDR3. Using its own MiXCR run on the multiplex PCR reads, TCRdb lists one record per CDR3 protein. The repertoire has roughly 710,000 distinct CDR3 sequences, around a third of them found once; the top ten carry 31%. The sample is drawn from a study of T cells in Graves' hyperthyroidism and ophthalmopathy. Looked up from germline, CDR1 is SEHNR and CDR2 is FQNEAQ (reference sequence). The V gene lost 5 bases and the J gene lost 5 bases, with 10 bases spanning the gap. The CDR3 is 13 residues long. Newly diagnosed hyperthyroidism patients aged 18 to 65 years had disease lasting under 2 months. Uncontrolled infection, other autoimmune disease, pregnancy or lactation disqualified patients from enrolment.

Broader study findings: Ophthalmopathy was separated from stable hyperthyroidism by a 13 V-J model.

The sample was blood. This sequence was found in a woman in her forties with Graves' hyperthyroidism. The V call is TRBV7-9, the J call TRBJ1-5; no clear D. The CDR3 sequence: CASSRSGHQPQHF. The CDR3 bases are TGTGCCAGCAGCCGATCGGGTCATCAGCCCCAGCATTTT.